This T cell receptor (beta chain) was recovered during a study of shared clonotypes between healthy human individuals. The V gene lost 4 bases and the J gene lost 2 bases, with 9 bases spanning the gap. The germline gives CDR1 SGHAT, CDR2 FQNNGV. This CDR3 spans 13 amino acids. CD45RO-negative cells were positively selected for CCR7, leaving out terminally differentiated effector memory CD45RA+ cells. Profiled with immunoSEQ multiplex PCR; TCRdb holds only in-frame clones, not every one. Among hundreds of thousands of clones listed, approximately 96% were seen once. The receptor comes from a woman under 40 in good health. The chain links TRBV11-2 to TRBJ2-7; D is perhaps TRBD1 (6 bases). Sequencing was performed on naive CD8+ T cells sorted from blood. CDR3 in amino acids: CASSYRETYEQYF. The CDR3 nucleotides read TGTGCCAGCAGCTACAGGGAGACCTACGAGCAGTACTTC.